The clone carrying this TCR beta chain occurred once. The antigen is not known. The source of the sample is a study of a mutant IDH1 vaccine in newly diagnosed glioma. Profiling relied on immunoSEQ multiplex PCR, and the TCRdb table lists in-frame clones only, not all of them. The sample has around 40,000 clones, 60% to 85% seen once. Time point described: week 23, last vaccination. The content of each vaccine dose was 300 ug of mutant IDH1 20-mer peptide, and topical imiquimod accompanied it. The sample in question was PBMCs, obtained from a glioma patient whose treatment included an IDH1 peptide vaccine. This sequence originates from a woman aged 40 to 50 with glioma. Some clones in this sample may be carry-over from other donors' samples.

CDR3 in amino acids: CASSYSRVNYGYTF. CDR3 DNA: TGTGCCAGCAGTTATTCGAGGGTTAACTATGGCTACACCTTC. This sequence joins TRBV28 and TRBJ1-2; D unresolved. Germline V CDR1 and CDR2: MDHEN, SYDVKM. The CDR3 loop spans 14 amino acids. Trimming stripped 4 bases from V and 1 base from J, with 10 bases between.